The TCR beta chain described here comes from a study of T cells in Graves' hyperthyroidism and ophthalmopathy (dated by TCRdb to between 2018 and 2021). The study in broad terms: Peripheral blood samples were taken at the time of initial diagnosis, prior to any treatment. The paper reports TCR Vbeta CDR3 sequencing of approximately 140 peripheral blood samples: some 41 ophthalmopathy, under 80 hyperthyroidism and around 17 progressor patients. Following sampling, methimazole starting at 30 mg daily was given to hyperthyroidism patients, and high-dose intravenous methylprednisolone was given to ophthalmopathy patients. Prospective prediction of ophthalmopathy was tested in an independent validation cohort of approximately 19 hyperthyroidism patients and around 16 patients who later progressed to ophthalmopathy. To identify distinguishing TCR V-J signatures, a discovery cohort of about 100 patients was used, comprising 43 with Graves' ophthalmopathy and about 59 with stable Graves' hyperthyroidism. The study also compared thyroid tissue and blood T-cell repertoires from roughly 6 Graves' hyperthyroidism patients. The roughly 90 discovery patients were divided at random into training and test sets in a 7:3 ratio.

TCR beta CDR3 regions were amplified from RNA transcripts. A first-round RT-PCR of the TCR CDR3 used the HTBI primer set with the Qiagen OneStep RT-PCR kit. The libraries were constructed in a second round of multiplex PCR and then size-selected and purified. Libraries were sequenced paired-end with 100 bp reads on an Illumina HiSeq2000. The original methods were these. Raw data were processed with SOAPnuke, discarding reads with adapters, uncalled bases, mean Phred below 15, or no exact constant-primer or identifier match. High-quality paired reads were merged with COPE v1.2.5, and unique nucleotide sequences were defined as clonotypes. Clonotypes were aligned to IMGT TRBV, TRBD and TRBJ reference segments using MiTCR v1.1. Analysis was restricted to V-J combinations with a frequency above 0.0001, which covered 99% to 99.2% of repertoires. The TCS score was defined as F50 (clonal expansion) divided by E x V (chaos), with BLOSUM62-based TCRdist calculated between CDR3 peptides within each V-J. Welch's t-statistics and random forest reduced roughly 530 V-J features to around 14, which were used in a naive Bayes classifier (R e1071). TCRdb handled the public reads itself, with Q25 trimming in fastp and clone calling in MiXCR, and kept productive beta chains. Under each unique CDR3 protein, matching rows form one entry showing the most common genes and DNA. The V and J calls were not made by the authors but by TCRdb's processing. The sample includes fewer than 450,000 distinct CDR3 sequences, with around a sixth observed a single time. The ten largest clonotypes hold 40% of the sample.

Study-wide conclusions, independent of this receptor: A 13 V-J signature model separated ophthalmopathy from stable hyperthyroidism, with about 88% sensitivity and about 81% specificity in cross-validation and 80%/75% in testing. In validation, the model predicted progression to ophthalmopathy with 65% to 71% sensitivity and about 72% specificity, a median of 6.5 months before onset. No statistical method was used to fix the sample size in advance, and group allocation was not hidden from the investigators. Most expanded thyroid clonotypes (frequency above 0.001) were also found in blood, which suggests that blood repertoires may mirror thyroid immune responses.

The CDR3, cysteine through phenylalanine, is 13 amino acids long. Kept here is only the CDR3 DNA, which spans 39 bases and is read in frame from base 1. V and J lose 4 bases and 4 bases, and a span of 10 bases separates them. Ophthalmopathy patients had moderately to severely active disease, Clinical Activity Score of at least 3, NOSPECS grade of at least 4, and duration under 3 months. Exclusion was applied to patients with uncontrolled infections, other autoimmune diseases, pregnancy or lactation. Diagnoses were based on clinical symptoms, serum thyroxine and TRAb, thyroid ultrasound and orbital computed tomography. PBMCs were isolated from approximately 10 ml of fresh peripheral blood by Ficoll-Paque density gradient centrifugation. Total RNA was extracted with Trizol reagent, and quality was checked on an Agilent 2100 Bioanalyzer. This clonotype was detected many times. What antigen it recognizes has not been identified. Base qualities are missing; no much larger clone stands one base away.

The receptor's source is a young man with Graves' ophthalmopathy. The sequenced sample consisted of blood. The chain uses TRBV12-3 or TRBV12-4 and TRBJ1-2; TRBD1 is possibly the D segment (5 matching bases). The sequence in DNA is TGTGCCAGCAGTTCCGGGACGATCTATGGCTACACCTTC. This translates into CASSSGTIYGYTF.